This T cell receptor (beta chain) was captured by sequencing in a study of CD8+CD57+ T cells in acquired aplastic anemia. The overall study: Sorted CD4+ plus CD8+ cells gave DNA averaging about 3.2 ug.

Sequencing involved patients with CD8+CD57+ cell expansion previously shown by flow cytometry. There were no patients without severe acquired aplastic anemia. Researchers used genomic DNA as the template to profile TCR beta VDJ and CDR3. Using its own MiXCR run on the reads, TCRdb lists one record per CDR3 protein. The sample records approximately 470,000 distinct CDR3 sequences, around a third being singletons. Overall study findings and caveats: Significant differences in CD8+ Simpson's diversity were not observed between patients and controls. Patients and controls shared 25 to 35 CD8+ CDR3 sequences, highly expressed in patients.

The length of the CDR3 is 15 residues. Per germline, CDR1 SSHAT and CDR2 FNYEAQ (reference sequence). As for this clonotype: Its antigen is currently unknown. Since a much larger clone is just one base distant, this may be a read error.

Sequenced material: sorted CD4+, CD8+, or CD8+CD57+ T cells (not recorded which) from PBMCs. This receptor was taken from a human donor with aplastic anemia. The chain couples TRBV7-7 to TRBJ1-1; TRBD1 is a possible D gene (6 bases). CDR3 DNA sequence: TGTGCTAGCAGCCCGATAGGGAGGGGGGGGACTGAAGCTTTCTTT. Amino acids: CASSPIGRGGTEAFF.